A single sample is the source of the 32 T cell receptor beta chains below, sequenced in a study of T cells in Graves' hyperthyroidism and ophthalmopathy. There were TCR beta CDR3 regions amplified from RNA transcripts. The study used the HTBI primer set for a first-round RT-PCR of the TCR CDR3. TCRdb reprocessed the multiplex PCR reads via MiXCR and lists one record per CDR3 protein. The data contain about 610,000 distinct CDR3 sequences, roughly 14% of them singletons. The sequenced sample was blood. These receptors originate from a middle-aged woman with Graves' ophthalmopathy.

This clonotype was counted ten times or more. The rearrangement joins TRBV27 to TRBJ2-5; D perhaps matches TRBD2 (5 bases). This CDR3 region has 15 residues. Trimming cost V 5 bases and J 5 bases, with 18 bases left between them. Germline V CDR1 and CDR2: MNHEY, SMNVEV (reference sequence). CDR3 nucleotide sequence: TGTGCCAGCAGTCCCGGGCCCGGCGGGCTGGAGACCCAGTACTTC. Encoded protein: CASSPGPGGLETQYF.

This clonotype was observed a few times. The chain uses TRBV30 and TRBJ2-7, with 8 positions matching TRBD1. Per germline, CDR1 GTSNPN and CDR2 SVGIG (reference sequence). The CDR3 totals 13 residues. V was pared by 6 bases and J by 2 bases, with 6 bases of the junction left unmatched. DNA of the CDR3: TGTGCCTGCCTACCCAGGGGGCCCTACGAGCAGTACTTC. It encodes CACLPRGPYEQYF.

The V and J genes are TRBV11-2 and TRBJ2-4; 8 bases line up with TRBD2. CDR3 size: 19 residues. Germline values: CDR1 SGHAT, CDR2 FQNNGV. With 4 bases clipped from V and 1 base from J, the junction kept 15 bases outside the gene matches. The DNA of the CDR3 is TGTGCCAGCAGCTCCCGCGGACTAGCAGCCCAGGAGGCCAAAAACATTCAGTACTTC. The encoded protein is CASSSRGLAAQEAKNIQYF.

In this sample, this clonotype turned up many times. This chain connects TRBV7-8 to TRBJ2-7; the D gene could be TRBD1 or TRBD2 (5 bases each). CDR1 SGHVS and CDR2 FQNEAQ come from the germline V gene. This CDR3 spans 15 amino acids. With 5 bases removed from V and 0 bases from J, the gap between germline ends came to 14 bases. The CDR3 DNA reads TGTGCCAGCAGCCGCACCGGGGCTTCCTCCTACGAGCAGTACTTC. As protein: CASSRTGASSYEQYF.

The chain uses TRBV6-1 and TRBJ2-7; unclear D gene. CDR3 length: 12 residues. The ends were cut back, 6 bases at V and 3 bases at J, with 9 bases in the middle. Germline-derived CDR1 and CDR2 are MNHNS and SASEGT. In DNA, the CDR3 is TGTGCCAGCAGCGACTGGAACTACGAGCAGTACTTC. This translates into CASSDWNYEQYF.

The rearrangement links TRBV7-9 to TRBJ2-5; 9 bases align to TRBD2. J was trimmed by 3 bases and V by 11 bases; bases with no gene match: 10. Germline CDR1 reads SEHNR; CDR2 reads FQNEAQ (reference sequence). The CDR3 is 14 residues long. CDR3 sequence: CASGVAGAKETQYF. The CDR3 nucleotides are TGTGCCTCCGGGGTAGCGGGGGCCAAAGAGACCCAGTACTTC.

This clonotype was counted ten times or more. The chain couples TRBV5-1 to TRBJ2-2; perhaps D is TRBD1 or TRBD2 (6 bases each). The CDR3 runs to 17 residues. The germline gives CDR1 SGHRS, CDR2 YFSETQ. V was trimmed by 1 base and J by 1 base, leaving 14 bases between them. This chain's CDR3 is CASSLFGGRQNTGELFF. CDR3 bases: TGCGCCAGCAGCTTGTTCGGGGGCCGACAGAACACCGGGGAGCTGTTTTTT.

This clonotype was recorded a few times. The chain couples TRBV7-2 to TRBJ2-5, with D unclear. V was pared by 1 base and J by 8 bases, with 8 bases between. The germline V gene encodes CDR1 SGHTA and CDR2 FQGNSA. There are 12 residues in the CDR3. This CDR3 is CASSLVFPTQYF. The DNA for the CDR3 is TGTGCCAGCAGCTTAGTCTTTCCAACCCAGTACTTC.

This clonotype was observed many times. V gene TRBV14 combines with J gene TRBJ1-1; no clear D gene. The length of the CDR3 is 14 residues. V lost 6 bases and J 10 bases, leaving 21 bases between the germline ends. Germline V gene sequence: CDR1 SGHDN, CDR2 FVKESK. The CDR3 sequence is CASRQNVGRRGAFF. CDR3 DNA sequence: TGTGCCAGCAGGCAAAATGTAGGCAGAAGAGGAGCTTTCTTT.

V usage is TRBV2 and J usage is TRBJ1-5, with D possibly matching TRBD1 (5 bases). The germline V gene has CDR1 SNHLY and CDR2 FYNNEI. CDR3 length: 13 amino acids. Trimming took 2 bases from V and 6 from J, leaving 8 bases between them. DNA of the CDR3: TGTGCCAGCAGTGAATCAGGGTTTCAGCCCCAGCATTTT. Translating gives CASSESGFQPQHF.

This clonotype was recorded a few times. V usage is TRBV6-1 and J usage is TRBJ1-5; tentative D call: TRBD1 (5 bases). This CDR3 has 14 amino acids. Germline lookup yields CDR1 MNHNS and CDR2 SASEGT. Trimming left V 4 bases short and J 0 bases short, with 7 bases between. The CDR3 DNA sequence: TGTGCCAGCAGTGGAGGGGTTAGCAATCAGCCCCAGCATTTT. Amino acids: CASSGGVSNQPQHF.

This clonotype was counted only a few times. The V gene is TRBV5-1, the J gene TRBJ2-2, with TRBD1 matching 9 bases. This CDR3 has 17 residues. The junction had 5 bases not matched to a gene; V was cut back by 0 bases and J by 2 bases. CDR1 and CDR2 from the germline V gene are SGHRS and YFSETQ. The CDR3: CASSLGQGVLNTGELFF. The CDR3 nucleotides are TGCGCCAGCAGCTTGGGACAGGGGGTTCTTAACACCGGGGAGCTGTTTTTT. Variable domain in full (rest from reference TRBV5-1 and TRBJ2-2): KAGVTQTPRYLIKTRGQQVTLSCSPISGHRSVSWYQQTPGQGLQFLFEYFSETQRNKGNFPGRFSGRQFSNSRSEMNVSTLELGDSALYLCASSLGQGVLNTGELFFGEGSRLTVL.

In its sample, this clonotype was seen many times. J is TRBJ2-7 and V is TRBV20-1, with a weak D call TRBD1 (5 bases). Trimming stripped 4 bases from V and 4 bases from J, with 20 bases between. Per germline, CDR1 DFQATT and CDR2 SNEGSKA (reference sequence). The CDR3 extends over 15 amino acids. CDR3 DNA sequence: TGCAGTGCTACCCCCCCTGGCAGGGCGTTGTACGAGCAGTACTTC. Translating it yields CSATPPGRALYEQYF.

This clonotype appeared many times. The V call is TRBV11-1, the J call TRBJ2-5; D call uncertain. The CDR3 is 17 residues long. The germline CDR1 and CDR2 sequences are SGHAT and FQDESV (reference sequence). V was trimmed by 0 bases and J by 1 base, leaving 15 bases between them. CDR3 sequence (DNA): TGTGCCAGCAGCTTAGCTTGGCAGCGACGAACCCAAGAGACCCAGTACTTC. Protein sequence: CASSLAWQRRTQETQYF.

This clonotype was picked up many times. This chain joins TRBV28 and TRBJ2-7, with 9 bases aligning to TRBD1. The CDR3 sequence is 15 residues long. Unmatched junction bases numbered 13, after V lost 6 bases and J lost 7 bases. Germline V CDR1 and CDR2: MDHEN, SYDVKM. The DNA of the CDR3 is TGTGCCAGCAGGCCCTCGCCGGGACAGGGCTGGGAGCAGTACTTC. Encoded protein: CASRPSPGQGWEQYF. Filled out from reference TRBV28 and TRBJ2-7, the complete variable domain reads DVKVTQSSRYLVKRTGEKVFLECVQDMDHENMFWYRQDPGLGLRLIYFSYDVKMKEKGDIPEGYSVSREKKERFSLILESASTNQTSMYLCASRPSPGQGWEQYFGPGTRLTVT.

This clonotype was picked up many times. A much larger clone differs by one base, so this may be a read error. The rearrangement links TRBV6-2 or TRBV6-3 to TRBJ1-1, with D possibly matching TRBD1 (6 bases). Germline V CDR1 and CDR2: MNHEY, SVGEGT. This CDR3 has 13 residues. V dropped 6 bases and J dropped 1 base, with 9 bases sitting between them. The DNA for the CDR3 is TGTGCCAGCAGAGAACAGGGGAACACTGAAGCTTTCTTT. It codes for CASREQGNTEAFF.

At least ten counts were recorded for this clonotype. The genes are TRBV6-2 or TRBV6-3 and TRBJ2-2; perhaps TRBD1 as D (6 bases). The germline V and J ends were trimmed by 7 bases and 0 bases, with 15 bases remaining between them. The CDR3 extends over 16 amino acids. CDR1 is MNHEY and CDR2 is SVGEGT in the germline V gene. Written as DNA, the CDR3 is TGTGCCAGCATCTCCGGGACACCGGCGAACACCGGGGAGCTGTTTTTT. It translates to CASISGTPANTGELFF.

This clonotype was seen repeatedly, ten times or more. This sequence joins TRBV7-6 and TRBJ1-2, with 11 bases lining up with TRBD1. With V trimmed by 5 bases and J by 4 bases, 3 bases remained unmatched. The germline V gene has CDR1 SGHVS and CDR2 FNYEAQ. CDR3 length equals 14 residues. The CDR3 DNA follows: TGTGCCAGCAGCGCCGGACAGGGGGCCTATGGCTACACCTTC. Translated: CASSAGQGAYGYTF.

This clonotype appeared a few times. The chain recombines TRBV28 with TRBJ1-3; D is possibly TRBD1 (5 bases). Per the germline V gene, CDR1 is MDHEN and CDR2 is SYDVKM. V lost 6 bases to trimming and J lost 0 bases, with 15 bases between them. The CDR3 sequence is 16 residues long. In DNA, the CDR3 is TGTGCCAGCAGACCCTGGGACGCCTTCTCTGGAAACACCATATATTTT. Its protein is CASRPWDAFSGNTIYF.

This clonotype was observed a few times. The rearrangement uses TRBV7-6 and TRBJ2-5, with 12 bases aligning to TRBD2. Germline values: CDR1 SGHVS, CDR2 FNYEAQ. CDR3 length: 16 residues. V was pared by 3 bases and J by 5 bases, with 7 bases of the junction left unmatched. The CDR3: CASSFLAGGPAETQYF. The CDR3 DNA reads as TGTGCCAGCAGCTTTCTAGCGGGAGGGCCCGCGGAGACCCAGTACTTC.

This clonotype was observed many times. J is TRBJ1-1 and V is TRBV29-1, with D unclear. CDR1 SQVTM and CDR2 ANQGSEA come from the germline V gene. The V end lost 4 bases, the J end lost 3 bases, and 12 bases lay between the germline ends. The CDR3 sequence is 13 residues long. The CDR3 DNA reads TGCAGCGTTGGCCGGGGTACGGACACTGAAGCTTTCTTT. Amino acids: CSVGRGTDTEAFF.

There are many counts of this clonotype. This sequence joins TRBV4-1 and TRBJ2-7; 10 positions agree with TRBD2. V lost 1 base to trimming and J lost 4 bases; unmatched junction nucleotides: 1. The CDR3 covers 14 residues. Germline V gene sequence: CDR1 MGHRA, CDR2 YSYEKL. The CDR3 DNA is TGCGCCAGCAGCCAAGTAGCGGGAGGATACGAGCAGTACTTC. This codes for CASSQVAGGYEQYF.

This clonotype was seen repeatedly, ten times or more. The chain uses TRBV20-1 and TRBJ2-7, with 11 bases identical to TRBD1. Germline CDR1 reads DFQATT; CDR2 reads SNEGSKA (reference sequence). V shed 5 bases, J shed 0 bases, and the junction held 3 bases outside the gene matches. The CDR3 length is 14 residues. CDR3 region: CSAGDRGISYEQYF. The CDR3 DNA is TGCAGTGCTGGGGACAGGGGGATCTCCTACGAGCAGTACTTC.

This clonotype has a handful of counts. The chain recombines TRBV7-9 with TRBJ2-2; unclear D gene. The ends were cut back, 5 bases at V and 4 bases at J, with 8 bases in the middle. Germline V gene lookup returns CDR1 SEHNR and CDR2 FQNEAQ (reference sequence). The CDR3 contains 13 residues. In DNA, the CDR3 is TGTGCCAGCAGCCCCCCAGTCACCGGGGAGCTGTTTTTT. Amino acids: CASSPPVTGELFF.

This chain joins TRBV4-1 and TRBJ2-1; 13 nucleotides match TRBD2. V gave up 3 bases and J gave up 4 bases; unmatched junction bases: 12. This CDR3 contains 19 residues. Per the germline V gene, CDR1 is MGHRA and CDR2 is YSYEKL. CDR3 bases: TGCGCCAGCAGCCACCAAACTAGCGGGAGGGCCGGCGGGTACAATGAGCAGTTCTTC. It specifies CASSHQTSGRAGGYNEQFF.

The V gene is TRBV19, the J gene TRBJ2-3, with 8 bases fitting TRBD2. Trimming cost V 4 bases and J 0 bases; bases outside gene matches: 12. CDR3 size: 18 residues. The V gene's germline CDR1 is LNHDA and CDR2 SQIVND (reference sequence). The chain's CDR3 is CASSKGAGVTLSTDTQYF. CDR3 sequence (DNA): TGTGCCAGTAGTAAAGGAGCGGGAGTGACTCTTAGCACAGATACGCAGTATTTT.

The sample holds many counts of this clonotype. Relative to the germline gene, one junction end is altered; a read error may explain this. The chain employs TRBV29-1 and TRBJ2-7; a possible D gene is TRBD2 (5 bases). This CDR3 contains 13 residues. The germline V gene has CDR1 SQVTM and CDR2 ANQGSEA. The CDR3 DNA sequence: TGCAGCGTTGAACTAGCTCACTCCTACGGGCAGTACTTC. Protein product: CSVELAHSYGQYF.

This clonotype was detected many times. The CDR3 reads CASSSSRAGRQETQYF. In DNA, the CDR3 is TGTGCCAGCAGTTCCTCCCGGGCGGGAAGGCAAGAGACCCAGTACTTC. The chain recombines TRBV28 with TRBJ2-5; weak D call: TRBD2 (6 bases). The V end lost 4 bases, the J end lost 2 bases, and 17 bases lay between the germline ends. Per the germline V gene, CDR1 is MDHEN and CDR2 is SYDVKM. The CDR3 extends over 16 amino acids. The full variable domain, with the rest looked up from reference TRBV28 and TRBJ2-5, is DVKVTQSSRYLVKRTGEKVFLECVQDMDHENMFWYRQDPGLGLRLIYFSYDVKMKEKGDIPEGYSVSREKKERFSLILESASTNQTSMYLCASSSSRAGRQETQYFGPGTRLLVL.

This clonotype was counted many times. The V and J genes are TRBV7-2 and TRBJ2-7; D gene unclear. The V and J ends lost 4 bases and 6 bases respectively, with 13 bases between them. CDR1 SGHTA and CDR2 FQGNSA come from the germline V gene. CDR3 size: 13 residues. DNA of the CDR3: TGTGCCAGCAGCTCCGCCTCCCTGGGCGAGCAGTACTTC. Protein sequence: CASSSASLGEQYF.

This chain uses TRBV5-5 with TRBJ1-2; a possible D gene is TRBD1 (5 bases). Germline V gene sequence: CDR1 SGHKS, CDR2 YYEKEE (reference sequence). Trimming pared 4 bases from V and 7 bases from J, leaving 20 bases between. The CDR3 has 15 amino acids. CDR3 loop: CASSPGEAGFVGYTF. The CDR3 nucleotides are TGTGCCAGCAGCCCCGGGGAGGCAGGGTTCGTTGGCTACACCTTC.

This clonotype was recorded many times. V is TRBV9 and J is TRBJ2-7, with 7 bases identical to TRBD2. From germline, CDR1 is SGDLS and CDR2 YYNGEE. The CDR3 is made up of 14 amino acids. With V trimmed by 3 bases and J by 6 bases, 9 bases remained unmatched. The CDR3 DNA sequence: TGTGCCAGCAGCGAGGGTCCGGGAGGAGGCGAGCAGTACTTC. Residues: CASSEGPGGGEQYF.

In this sample, this clonotype turned up many times. This chain joins TRBV2 and TRBJ2-5; D possibly uses TRBD1 or TRBD2 (5 bases each). Trimming shortened V by 6 bases and J by 6 bases, and 23 bases separated the two germline ends. The V gene's germline CDR1 is SNHLY and CDR2 FYNNEI. The CDR3 is made up of 16 amino acids. CDR3 in DNA: TGTGCCAGCAGATCACCCGGGACGGGCTTTTATAAGACCCAGTACTTC. It codes for CASRSPGTGFYKTQYF.